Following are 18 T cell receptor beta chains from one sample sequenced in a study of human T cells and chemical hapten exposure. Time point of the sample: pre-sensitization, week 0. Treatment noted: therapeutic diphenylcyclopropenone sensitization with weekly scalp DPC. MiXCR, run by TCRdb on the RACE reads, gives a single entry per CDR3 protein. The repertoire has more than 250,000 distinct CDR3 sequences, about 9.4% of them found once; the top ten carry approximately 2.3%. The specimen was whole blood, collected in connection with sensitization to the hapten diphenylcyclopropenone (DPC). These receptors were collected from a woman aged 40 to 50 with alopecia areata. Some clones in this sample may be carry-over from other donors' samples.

DNA of the CDR3: TGTGCCAGCTCACTAGCGGCTGAAGTAAAGACCCAGTACTTC. Protein sequence: CASSLAAEVKTQYF. The rearrangement joins TRBV18 to TRBJ2-5; D possibly corresponds to TRBD2 (6 bases). Germline CDR1 reads KGHSH; CDR2 reads LQKENI. Trimming shortened V by 4 bases and J by 6 bases, and 15 bases separated the two germline ends. The CDR3 consists of 14 residues.

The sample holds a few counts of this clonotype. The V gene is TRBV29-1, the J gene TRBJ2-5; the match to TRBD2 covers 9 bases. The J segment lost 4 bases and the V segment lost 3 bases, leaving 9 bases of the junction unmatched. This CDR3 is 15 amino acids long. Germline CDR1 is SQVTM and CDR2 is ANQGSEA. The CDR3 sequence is CSVELAGARGETQYF. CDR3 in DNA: TGCAGCGTTGAGTTAGCGGGAGCGCGGGGAGAGACCCAGTACTTC.

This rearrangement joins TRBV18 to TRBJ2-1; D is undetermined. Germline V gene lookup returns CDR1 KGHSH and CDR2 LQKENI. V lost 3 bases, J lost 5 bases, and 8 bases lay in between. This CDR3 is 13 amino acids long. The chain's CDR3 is CASSPPQNNEQFF. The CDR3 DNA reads TGTGCCAGCTCACCGCCCCAAAACAATGAGCAGTTCTTC.

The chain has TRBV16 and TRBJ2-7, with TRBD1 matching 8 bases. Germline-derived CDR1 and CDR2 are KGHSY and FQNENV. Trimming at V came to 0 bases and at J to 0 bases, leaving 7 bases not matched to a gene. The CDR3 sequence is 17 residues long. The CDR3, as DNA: TGTGCCAGCAGCCAATCGTTCGGACAGGGAAGCTCCTACGAGCAGTACTTC. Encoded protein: CASSQSFGQGSSYEQYF.

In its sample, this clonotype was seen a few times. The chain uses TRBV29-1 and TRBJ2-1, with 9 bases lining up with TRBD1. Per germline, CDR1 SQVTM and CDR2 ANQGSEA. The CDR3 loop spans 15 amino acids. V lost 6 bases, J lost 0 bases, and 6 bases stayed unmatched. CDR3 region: CSVEGQGFSYNEQFF. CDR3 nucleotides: TGCAGCGTCGAGGGACAGGGTTTCTCCTACAATGAGCAGTTCTTC.

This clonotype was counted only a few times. CDR3 amino acids: CASRMTRREGSTDTQYF. As DNA, the CDR3 is TGTGCCAGCAGGATGACCCGGCGGGAGGGGAGCACAGATACGCAGTATTTT. The chain combines TRBV6-5 with TRBJ2-3, with TRBD2 matching 9 bases. Germline V gene sequence: CDR1 MNHEY, CDR2 SVGAGI. V lost 6 bases to trimming and J lost 0 bases; unmatched junction nucleotides: 10. The CDR3 consists of 17 residues.

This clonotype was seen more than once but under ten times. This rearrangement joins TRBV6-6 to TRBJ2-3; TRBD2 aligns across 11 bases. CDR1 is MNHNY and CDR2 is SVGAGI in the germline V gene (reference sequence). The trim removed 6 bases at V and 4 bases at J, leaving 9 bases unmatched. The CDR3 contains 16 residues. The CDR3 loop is CASRPLTSGTADTQYF. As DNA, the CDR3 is TGTGCCAGCAGGCCCCTGACTAGCGGGACCGCAGATACGCAGTATTTT.

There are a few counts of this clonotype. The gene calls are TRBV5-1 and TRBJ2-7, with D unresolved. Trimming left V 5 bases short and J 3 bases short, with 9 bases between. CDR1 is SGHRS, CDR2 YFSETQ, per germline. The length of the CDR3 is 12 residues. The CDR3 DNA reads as TGCGCCAGCAGTCGGTCGGACTACGAGCAGTACTTC. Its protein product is CASSRSDYEQYF. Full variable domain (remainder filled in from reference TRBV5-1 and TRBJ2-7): KAGVTQTPRYLIKTRGQQVTLSCSPISGHRSVSWYQQTPGQGLQFLFEYFSETQRNKGNFPGRFSGRQFSNSRSEMNVSTLELGDSALYLCASSRSDYEQYFGPGTRLTVT.

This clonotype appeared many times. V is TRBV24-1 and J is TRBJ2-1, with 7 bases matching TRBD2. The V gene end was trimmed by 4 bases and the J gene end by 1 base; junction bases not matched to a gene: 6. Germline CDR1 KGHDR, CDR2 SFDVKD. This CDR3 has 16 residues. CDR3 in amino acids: CATSDKGLPSYNEQFF. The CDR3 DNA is TGTGCCACCAGTGACAAGGGACTACCTTCCTACAATGAGCAGTTCTTC.

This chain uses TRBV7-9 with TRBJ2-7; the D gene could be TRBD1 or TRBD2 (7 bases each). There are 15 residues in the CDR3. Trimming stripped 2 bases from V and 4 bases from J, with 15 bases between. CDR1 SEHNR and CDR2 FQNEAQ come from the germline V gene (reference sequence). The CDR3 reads CASSLLTGRAYEQYF. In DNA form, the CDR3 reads TGTGCCAGCAGCTTATTGACAGGGAGGGCATACGAGCAGTACTTC.

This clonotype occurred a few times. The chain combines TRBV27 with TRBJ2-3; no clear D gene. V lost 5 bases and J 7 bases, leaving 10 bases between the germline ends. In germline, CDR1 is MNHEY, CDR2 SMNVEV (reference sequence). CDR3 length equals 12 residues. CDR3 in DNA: TGTGCCAGCAGTCCTACCCCTAATACGCAGTATTTT. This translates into CASSPTPNTQYF.

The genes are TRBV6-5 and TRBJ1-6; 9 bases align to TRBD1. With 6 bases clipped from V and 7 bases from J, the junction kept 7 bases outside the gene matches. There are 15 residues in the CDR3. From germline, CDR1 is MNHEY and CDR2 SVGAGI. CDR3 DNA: TGTGCCAGCAGACTCGGACAGGGGTTGAATTCACCCCTCCACTTT. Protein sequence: CASRLGQGLNSPLHF.

The DNA for the CDR3 is TGCGCCAGCAGCCCGGACGGGTCTGGGGCCAACGTCCTGACTTTC. Encoded protein: CASSPDGSGANVLTF. The J gene is TRBJ2-6, the V gene TRBV5-1; D uncertain. The ends were cut back, 4 bases at V and 1 base at J, with 9 bases in the middle. This CDR3 is 15 amino acids long. Germline V CDR1 and CDR2: SGHRS, YFSETQ. Filled out from reference TRBV5-1 and TRBJ2-6, the complete variable domain reads KAGVTQTPRYLIKTRGQQVTLSCSPISGHRSVSWYQQTPGQGLQFLFEYFSETQRNKGNFPGRFSGRQFSNSRSEMNVSTLELGDSALYLCASSPDGSGANVLTFGAGSRLTVL.

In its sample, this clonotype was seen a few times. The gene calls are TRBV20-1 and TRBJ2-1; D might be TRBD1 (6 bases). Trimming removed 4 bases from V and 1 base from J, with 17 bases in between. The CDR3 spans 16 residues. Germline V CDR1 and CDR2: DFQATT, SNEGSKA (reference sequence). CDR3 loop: CSAIRGHTRSYNEQFF. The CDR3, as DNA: TGCAGTGCTATAAGGGGACATACACGATCCTACAATGAGCAGTTCTTC.

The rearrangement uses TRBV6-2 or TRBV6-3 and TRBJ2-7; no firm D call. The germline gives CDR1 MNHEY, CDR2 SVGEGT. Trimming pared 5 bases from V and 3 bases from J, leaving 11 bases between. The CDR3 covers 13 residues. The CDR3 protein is CASSPTGIYEQYF. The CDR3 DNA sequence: TGTGCCAGCAGTCCGACTGGGATCTACGAGCAGTACTTC.

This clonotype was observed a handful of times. The CDR3 bases are TGCGCCAGCAGCTTGACGGGACAGGACAATCAGCCCCAGCATTTT. The encoded protein is CASSLTGQDNQPQHF. The V gene is TRBV5-1, the J gene TRBJ1-5, with 8 bases matching TRBD1. CDR3 length: 15 amino acids. The J segment lost 3 bases and the V segment lost 1 base, leaving 3 bases of the junction unmatched. Germline values: CDR1 SGHRS, CDR2 YFSETQ.

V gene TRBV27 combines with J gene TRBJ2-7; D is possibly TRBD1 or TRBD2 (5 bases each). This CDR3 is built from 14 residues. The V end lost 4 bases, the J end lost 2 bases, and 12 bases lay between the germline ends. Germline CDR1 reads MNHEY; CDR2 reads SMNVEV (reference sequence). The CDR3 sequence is CASSSRDGPYEQYF. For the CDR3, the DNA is TGTGCCAGCAGTTCCCGGGACGGGCCCTACGAGCAGTACTTC.

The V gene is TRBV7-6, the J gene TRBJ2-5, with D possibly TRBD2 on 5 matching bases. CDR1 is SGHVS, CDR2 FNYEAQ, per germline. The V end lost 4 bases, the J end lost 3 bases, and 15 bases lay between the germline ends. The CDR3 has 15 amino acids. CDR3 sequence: CASSSPEDGEETQYF. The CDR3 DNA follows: TGTGCCAGCAGCTCACCGGAGGACGGGGAAGAGACCCAGTACTTC.